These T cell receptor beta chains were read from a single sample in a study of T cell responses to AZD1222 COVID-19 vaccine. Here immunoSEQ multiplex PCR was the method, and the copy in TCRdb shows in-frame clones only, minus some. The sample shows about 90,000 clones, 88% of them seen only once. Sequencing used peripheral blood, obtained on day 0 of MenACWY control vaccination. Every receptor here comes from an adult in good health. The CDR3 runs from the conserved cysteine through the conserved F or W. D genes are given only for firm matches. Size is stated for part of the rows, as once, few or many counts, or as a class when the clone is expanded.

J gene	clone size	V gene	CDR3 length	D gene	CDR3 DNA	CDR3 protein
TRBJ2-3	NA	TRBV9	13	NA	TGTGCCAGCAGTGGGGGGGCCGGGGATACGCAGTATTTT	CASSGGAGDTQYF
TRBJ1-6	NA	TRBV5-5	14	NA	TGTGCCAGCAGCTCCGGGCCTTATAATTCACCCCTCCACTTT	CASSSGPYNSPLHF
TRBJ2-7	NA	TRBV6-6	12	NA	TGTGCCAGCAGTCCCGGACAGTACGAGCAGTACTTC	CASSPGQYEQYF
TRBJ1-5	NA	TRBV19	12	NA	TGTGCCAGTACAGGGTATAATCAGCCCCAGCATTTT	CASTGYNQPQHF
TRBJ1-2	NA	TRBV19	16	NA	TGTGCCAGTAGTATCTCGGGGAGTGGGGGGTTCGATGGCTACACCTTC	CASSISGSGGFDGYTF
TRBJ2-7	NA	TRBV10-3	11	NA	TGTGCCATCAGGGAAAATAGCGAGCAGTACTTC	CAIRENSEQYF
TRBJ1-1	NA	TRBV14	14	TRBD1	TGTGCCAGCAGCCTCACAGGGGGACTCGTTGAAGCTTTCTTT	CASSLTGGLVEAFF
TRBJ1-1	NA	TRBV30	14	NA	TGTGCCTGGAGTGTAAGGTCTTTTGACACTGAAGCTTTCTTT	CAWSVRSFDTEAFF
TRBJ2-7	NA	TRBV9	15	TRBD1	TGTGCCAGCAGCGTAGGACAGGGTCGATCCTACGAGCAGTACTTC	CASSVGQGRSYEQYF
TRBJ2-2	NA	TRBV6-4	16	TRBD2	TGTGCCAGCAGTTACGGACTAGCGGGCTCCACCGGGGAGCTGTTTTTT	CASSYGLAGSTGELFF
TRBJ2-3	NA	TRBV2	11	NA	TGTGCCAGCAGTGTAACAGATACGCAGTATTTT	CASSVTDTQYF
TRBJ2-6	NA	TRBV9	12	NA	TGTGCCAGCAGCGTGGATTGGGGCCCTTTGACTTTC	CASSVDWGPLTF
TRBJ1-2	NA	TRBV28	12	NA	TGTGCCAGCAGCGCTACTAATTATGGCTACACCTTC	CASSATNYGYTF
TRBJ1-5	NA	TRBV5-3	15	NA	TGTGCCAGAAGCCCCGATGGGGGTGGCAATCAGCCCCAGCATTTT	CARSPDGGGNQPQHF
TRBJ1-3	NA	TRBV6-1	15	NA	TGTGCCAGCAGTTTGAAGGGGGTATCTGGAAACACCATATATTTT	CASSLKGVSGNTIYF
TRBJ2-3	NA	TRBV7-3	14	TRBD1	TGTGCCAGCAGCCGGACAGGGGGCACAGATACGCAGTATTTT	CASSRTGGTDTQYF
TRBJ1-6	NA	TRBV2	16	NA	TGTGCCAGCAGTGGTTTAAGAAGCTCCTATAATTCACCCCTCCACTTT	CASSGLRSSYNSPLHF
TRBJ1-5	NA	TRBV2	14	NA	TGTGCCAGCACTATGGGCCCCGGCAGACGGGCCCAGCATTTT	CASTMGPGRRAQHF
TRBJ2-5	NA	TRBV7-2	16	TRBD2	TGTGCCAGCAGCCCGACCCGGGGGGAGAGGCTAGAGACCCAGTACTTC	CASSPTRGERLETQYF
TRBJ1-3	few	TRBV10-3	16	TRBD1	TGTGCCATCACAGAGGGACAGGGGGCTTACGGAAACACCATATATTTT	CAITEGQGAYGNTIYF
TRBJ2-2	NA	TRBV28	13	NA	TGTGCCAGCAGTTTAGTAGGGGCCGGGGAGCTGTTTTTT	CASSLVGAGELFF
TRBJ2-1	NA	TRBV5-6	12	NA	TGTGCCAGCAGTAGGACTTTCAATGAGCAGTTCTTC	CASSRTFNEQFF
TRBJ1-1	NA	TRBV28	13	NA	TGTGCCAGCATTCTGGGCGGGAACACTGAAGCTTTCTTT	CASILGGNTEAFF
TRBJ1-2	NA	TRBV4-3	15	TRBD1	TGCGCCAGCAGCCAAGACGGGACAGGAGGGATGAGCTACACCTTC	CASSQDGTGGMSYTF
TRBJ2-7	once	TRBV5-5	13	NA	TGTGCCAGCAGCGCCTTCCCCTCCTACGAGCAGTACTTC	CASSAFPSYEQYF
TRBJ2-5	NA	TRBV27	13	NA	TGTGCCAGCAGTTGGGGACCCCAAGAGACCCAGTACTTC	CASSWGPQETQYF
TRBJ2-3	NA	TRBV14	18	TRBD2	TGTGCCAGCAGCCAAGGACTAGCGGGGGGGCCGGCCACAGATACGCAGTATTTT	CASSQGLAGGPATDTQYF
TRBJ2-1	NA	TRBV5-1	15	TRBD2	TGCGCCAGCAGCTTCAACGGGGGGGACTACAATGAGCAGTTCTTC	CASSFNGGDYNEQFF
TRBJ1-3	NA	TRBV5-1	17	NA	TGCGCCAGCAGCTTGAGTGGGGGGCTCATCTCTGGAAACACCATATATTTT	CASSLSGGLISGNTIYF
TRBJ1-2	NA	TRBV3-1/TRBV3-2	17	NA	TGTGCCAGCAGCCCCCTCCCGGGCAGGACCCATAACTATGGCTACACCTTC	CASSPLPGRTHNYGYTF
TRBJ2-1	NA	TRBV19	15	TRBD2	TGTGCCAGTAGTATTTCGCGGGGGGGAAACAATGAGCAGTTCTTC	CASSISRGGNNEQFF
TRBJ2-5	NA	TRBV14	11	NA	TGTGCCAGCAGCCAAGAAGAGACCCAGTACTTC	CASSQEETQYF
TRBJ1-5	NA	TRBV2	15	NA	TGTGCCAGCAGGGGAGGGGTGATGGGCAATCAGCCCCAGCATTTT	CASRGGVMGNQPQHF
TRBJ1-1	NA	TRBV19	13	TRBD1	TGTGCCAGCCGGGACAGGGAACTCACTGAAGCTTTCTTT	CASRDRELTEAFF
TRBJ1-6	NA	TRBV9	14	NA	TGTGCCAGCAGCGTTAGGGGGGAGGATTCACCCCTCCACTTT	CASSVRGEDSPLHF
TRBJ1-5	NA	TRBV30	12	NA	TGTGCCTGGAGTAATGGAGGTCAGCCCCAGCATTTT	CAWSNGGQPQHF
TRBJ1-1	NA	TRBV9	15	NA	TGTGCCAGCAGCCCCAGGACAGCGGCATACACTGAAGCTTTCTTT	CASSPRTAAYTEAFF
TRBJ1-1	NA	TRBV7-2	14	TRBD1	TGTGCCAGCAGCCCGGACAGGGCGAACACTGAAGCTTTCTTT	CASSPDRANTEAFF
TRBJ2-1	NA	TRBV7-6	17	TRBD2	TGTGCCAGCAGCCTCGGCGGTGGACTAGCGAACCTCAATGAGCAGTTCTTC	CASSLGGGLANLNEQFF
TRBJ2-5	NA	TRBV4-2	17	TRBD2	TGTGCCAGCAGCCCTTCATCCTCTAAGCGGGGTGAAGAGACCCAGTACTTC	CASSPSSSKRGEETQYF
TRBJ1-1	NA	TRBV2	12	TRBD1	TGTGCCAGGAGACAGGGGGAAACTGAAGCTTTCTTT	CARRQGETEAFF
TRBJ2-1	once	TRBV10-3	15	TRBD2	TGTGCCATCACGCGCGGGGGGGGAATCCTCCGTGAGCAGTTCTTC	CAITRGGGILREQFF
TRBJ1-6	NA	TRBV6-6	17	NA	TGTGCCAGCAGTCTAGGGGACCCGAGGAGGGGGAATTCACCCCTCCACTTT	CASSLGDPRRGNSPLHF
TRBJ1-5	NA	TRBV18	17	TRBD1	TGTGCCAGCTCATCAAAGGAGGGGGCGGATAGCAATCAGCCCCAGCATTTT	CASSSKEGADSNQPQHF
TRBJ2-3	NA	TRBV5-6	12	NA	TGTGCCAGCAGCATATCCACAGATACGCAGTATTTT	CASSISTDTQYF
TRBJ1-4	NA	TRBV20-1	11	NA	TGCAGTGCTAGAGATCAGGTAGAACTGTTTTTT	CSARDQVELFF
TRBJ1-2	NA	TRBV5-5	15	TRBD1	TGTGCCAGCAGCCAAAGGTGGACAGGGAATTATGGCTACACCTTC	CASSQRWTGNYGYTF
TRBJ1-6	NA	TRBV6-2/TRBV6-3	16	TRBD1	TGTGCCAGCAGTCGCGCCTCCCGGGACAGTCAATCACCCCTCCACTTT	CASSRASRDSQSPLHF
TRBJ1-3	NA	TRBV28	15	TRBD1	TGTGCCAGCAGCCCGACCGGGACAGGGGAAAACACCATATATTTT	CASSPTGTGENTIYF
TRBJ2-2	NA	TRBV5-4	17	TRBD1	TGTGCCAGCAGCCCCGCCCCGGGACAGGGGAACACCGGGGAGCTGTTTTTT	CASSPAPGQGNTGELFF
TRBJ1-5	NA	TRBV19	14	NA	TGTGCCAGTAGTAATACAGGGAGTCGGCAGCCCCAGCATTTT	CASSNTGSRQPQHF
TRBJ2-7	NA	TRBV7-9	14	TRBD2	TGTGCCAGCAGCCCCAGCGGGGGCCCCTACGAGCAGTACTTC	CASSPSGGPYEQYF
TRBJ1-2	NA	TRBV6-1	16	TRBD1	TGTGCCAGCAGGGAAGGGCGGGACAGGGTTAACTATGGCTACACCTTC	CASREGRDRVNYGYTF
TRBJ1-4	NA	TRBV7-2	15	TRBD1	TGTGCCAGCAGCATTCGGACAGGGAGGAATGAAAAACTGTTTTTT	CASSIRTGRNEKLFF